Included here is one TCR beta chain sequence, with context. V was cut by 10 bases and J by 3 bases, with 22 bases left in between. This CDR3 is built from 15 residues. Germline V lookup: CDR1 LNHDA, CDR2 SQIVND (reference sequence). The data were produced by immunoSEQ multiplex PCR, yet TCRdb's version contains in-frame clones alone and is incomplete. This sample carries roughly 140,000 clones, about 93% of them seen once, and the ten largest clones take 2.5% to 3%. These data are taken from a study of T cell responses to AZD1222 COVID-19 vaccine. J is TRBJ2-7 and V is TRBV19; D may be TRBD2 (5 bases). This clonotype was obtained from an adult in good health. The sample here was peripheral blood, taken on day 0 of MenACWY control vaccination. CDR3 sequence reads: CATVGDRLRNYEQYF. The CDR3 DNA follows: TGTGCCACAGTTGGGGATAGACTAAGAAACTACGAGCAGTACTTC.